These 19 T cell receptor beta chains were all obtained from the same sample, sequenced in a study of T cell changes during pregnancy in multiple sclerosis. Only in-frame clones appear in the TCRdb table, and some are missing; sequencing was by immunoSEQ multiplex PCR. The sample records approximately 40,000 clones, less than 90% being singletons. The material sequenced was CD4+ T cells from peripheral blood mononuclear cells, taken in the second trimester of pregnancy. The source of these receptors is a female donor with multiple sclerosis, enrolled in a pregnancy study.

CDR3 region: CASSSWRLAGGTSREQYF. DNA of the CDR3: TGTGCCAGCAGCTCATGGCGTCTTGCGGGAGGCACTTCAAGGGAGCAGTACTTC. The V gene is TRBV7-2, the J gene TRBJ2-7; 8 bases fit TRBD2. Trimming took 4 bases from V and 7 from J; bases not matched to a gene: 21. The CDR3 has 18 amino acids. Germline V lookup: CDR1 SGHTA, CDR2 FQGNSA.

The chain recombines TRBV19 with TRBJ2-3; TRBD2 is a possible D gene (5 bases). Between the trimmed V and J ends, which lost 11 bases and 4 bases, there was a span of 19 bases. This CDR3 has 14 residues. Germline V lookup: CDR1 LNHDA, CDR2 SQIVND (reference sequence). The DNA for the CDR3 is TGTGCCGCCGGAGGTGGGATTAGGGCAGATACGCAGTATTTT. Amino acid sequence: CAAGGGIRADTQYF.

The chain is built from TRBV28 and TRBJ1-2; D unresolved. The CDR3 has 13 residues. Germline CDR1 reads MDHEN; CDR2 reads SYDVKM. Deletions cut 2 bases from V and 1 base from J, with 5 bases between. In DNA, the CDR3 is TGTGCCAGCAGTTTAACCGGTAACTATGGCTACACCTTC. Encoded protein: CASSLTGNYGYTF.

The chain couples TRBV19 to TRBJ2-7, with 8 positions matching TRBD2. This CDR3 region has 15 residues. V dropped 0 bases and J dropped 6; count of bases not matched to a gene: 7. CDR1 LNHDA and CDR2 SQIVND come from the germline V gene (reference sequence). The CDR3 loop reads CASSIDWAGRGEQYF. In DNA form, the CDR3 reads TGTGCCAGTAGTATAGATTGGGCCGGGAGGGGCGAGCAGTACTTC. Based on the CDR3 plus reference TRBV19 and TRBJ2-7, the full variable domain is DGGITQSPKYLFRKEGQNVTLSCEQNLNHDAMYWYRQDPGQGLRLIYYSQIVNDFQKGDIAEGYSVSREKKESFPLTVTSAQKNPTAFYLCASSIDWAGRGEQYFGPGTRLTVT.

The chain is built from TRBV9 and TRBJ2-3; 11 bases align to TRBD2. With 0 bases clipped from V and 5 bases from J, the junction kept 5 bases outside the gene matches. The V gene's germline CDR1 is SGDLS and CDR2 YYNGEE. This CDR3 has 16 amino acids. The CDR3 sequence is CASSVASGLAGDTQYF. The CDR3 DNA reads TGTGCCAGCAGCGTAGCTTCAGGACTAGCGGGAGATACGCAGTATTTT.

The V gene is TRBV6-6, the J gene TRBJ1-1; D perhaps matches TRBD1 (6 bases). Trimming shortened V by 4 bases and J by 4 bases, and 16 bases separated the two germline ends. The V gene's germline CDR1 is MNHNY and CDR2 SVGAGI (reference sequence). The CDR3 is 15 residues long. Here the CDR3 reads CASSSLTGSGTEAFF. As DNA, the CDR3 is TGTGCCAGCAGTTCTCTCACAGGGTCGGGCACTGAAGCTTTCTTT.

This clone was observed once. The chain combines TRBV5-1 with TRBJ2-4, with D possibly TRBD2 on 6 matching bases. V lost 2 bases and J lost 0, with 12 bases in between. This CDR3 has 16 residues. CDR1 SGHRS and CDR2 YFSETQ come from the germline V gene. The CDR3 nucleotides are TGCGCCAGCAGCTTAGGTGGCGGGAAAGCCAAAAACATTCAGTACTTC. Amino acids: CASSLGGGKAKNIQYF.

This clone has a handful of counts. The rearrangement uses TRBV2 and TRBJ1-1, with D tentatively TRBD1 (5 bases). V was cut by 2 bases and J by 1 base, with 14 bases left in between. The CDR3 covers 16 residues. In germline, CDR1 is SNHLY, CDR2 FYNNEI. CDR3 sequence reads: CASSERQGQRNTEAFF. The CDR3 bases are TGTGCCAGCAGTGAACGGCAGGGTCAAAGGAACACTGAAGCTTTCTTT.

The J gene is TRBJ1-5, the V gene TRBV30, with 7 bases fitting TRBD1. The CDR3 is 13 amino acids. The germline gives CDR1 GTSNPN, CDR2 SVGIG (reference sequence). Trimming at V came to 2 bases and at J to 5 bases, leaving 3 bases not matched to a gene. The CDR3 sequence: CAWSLGTDQPQHF. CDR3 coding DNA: TGTGCCTGGAGTTTAGGGACAGATCAGCCCCAGCATTTT.

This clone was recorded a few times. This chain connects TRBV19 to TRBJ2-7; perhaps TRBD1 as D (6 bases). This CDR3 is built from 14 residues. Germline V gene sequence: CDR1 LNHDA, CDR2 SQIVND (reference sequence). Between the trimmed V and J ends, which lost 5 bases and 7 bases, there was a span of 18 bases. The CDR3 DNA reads TGTGCCAGTAGTGACACAGGGACCCCTCGAGAGCAGTACTTC. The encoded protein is CASSDTGTPREQYF. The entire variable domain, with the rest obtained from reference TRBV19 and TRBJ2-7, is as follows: DGGITQSPKYLFRKEGQNVTLSCEQNLNHDAMYWYRQDPGQGLRLIYYSQIVNDFQKGDIAEGYSVSREKKESFPLTVTSAQKNPTAFYLCASSDTGTPREQYFGPGTRLTVT.

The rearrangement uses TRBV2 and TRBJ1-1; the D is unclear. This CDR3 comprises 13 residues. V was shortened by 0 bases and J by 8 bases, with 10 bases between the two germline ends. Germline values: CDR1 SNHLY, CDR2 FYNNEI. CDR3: CASSEAFGGEAFF. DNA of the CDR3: TGTGCCAGCAGTGAAGCGTTTGGAGGGGAAGCTTTCTTT.

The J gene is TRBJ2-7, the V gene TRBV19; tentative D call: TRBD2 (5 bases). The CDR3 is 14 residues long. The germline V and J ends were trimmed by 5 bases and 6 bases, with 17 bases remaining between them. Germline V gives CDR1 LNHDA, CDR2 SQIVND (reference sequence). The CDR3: CASSVVGVLSEQYF. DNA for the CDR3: TGTGCCAGTAGTGTGGTCGGGGTACTCAGCGAGCAGTACTTC.

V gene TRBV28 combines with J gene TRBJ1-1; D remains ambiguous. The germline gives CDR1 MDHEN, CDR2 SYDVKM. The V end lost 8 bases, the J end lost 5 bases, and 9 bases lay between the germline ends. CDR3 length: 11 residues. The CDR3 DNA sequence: TGTGCCAGCTCTTATCGGACTGAAGCTTTCTTT. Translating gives CASSYRTEAFF.

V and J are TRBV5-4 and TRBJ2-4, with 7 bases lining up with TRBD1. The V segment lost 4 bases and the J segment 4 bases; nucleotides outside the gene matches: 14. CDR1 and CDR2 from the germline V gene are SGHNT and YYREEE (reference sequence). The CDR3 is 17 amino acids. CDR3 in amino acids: CASSRGSGRTGKNIQYF. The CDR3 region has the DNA TGTGCCAGCAGCCGAGGTTCCGGAAGGACAGGAAAAAACATTCAGTACTTC.

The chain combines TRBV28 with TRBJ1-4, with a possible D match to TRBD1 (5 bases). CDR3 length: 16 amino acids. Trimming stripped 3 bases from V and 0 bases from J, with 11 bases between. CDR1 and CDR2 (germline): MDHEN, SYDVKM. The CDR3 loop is CASSLGLFATNEKLFF. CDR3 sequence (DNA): TGTGCCAGCAGTTTGGGACTATTTGCAACTAATGAAAAACTGTTTTTT.

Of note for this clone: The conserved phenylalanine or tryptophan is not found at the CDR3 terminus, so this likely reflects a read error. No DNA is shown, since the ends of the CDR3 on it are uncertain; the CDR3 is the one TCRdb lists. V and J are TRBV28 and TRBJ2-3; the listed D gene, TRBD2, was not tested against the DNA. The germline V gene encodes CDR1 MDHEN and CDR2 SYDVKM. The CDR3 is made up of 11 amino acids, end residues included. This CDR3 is CASSAPGGRAM.

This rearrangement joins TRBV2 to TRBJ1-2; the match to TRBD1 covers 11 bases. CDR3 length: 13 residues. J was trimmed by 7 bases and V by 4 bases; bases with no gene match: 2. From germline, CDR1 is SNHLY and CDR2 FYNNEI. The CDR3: CASSGTGGAGYTF. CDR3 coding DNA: TGTGCCAGCAGTGGGACAGGGGGCGCTGGCTACACCTTC.

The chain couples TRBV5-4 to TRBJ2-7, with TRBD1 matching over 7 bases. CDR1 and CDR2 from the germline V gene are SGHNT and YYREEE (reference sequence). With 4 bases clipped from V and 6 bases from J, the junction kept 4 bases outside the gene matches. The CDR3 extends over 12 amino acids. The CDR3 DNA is TGTGCCAGCAGCCGGACAGGTTCCGAGCAGTACTTC. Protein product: CASSRTGSEQYF. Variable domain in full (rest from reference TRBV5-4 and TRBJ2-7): ETGVTQSPTHLIKTRGQQVTLRCSSQSGHNTVSWYQQALGQGPQFIFQYYREEENGRGNFPPRFSGLQFPNYSSELNVNALELDDSALYLCASSRTGSEQYFGPGTRLTVT.

The CDR3 is CASIGRGSLRNTIYF. The DNA for the CDR3 is TGTGCCAGCATCGGGAGGGGGTCTTTGAGAAACACCATATATTTT. The chain joins TRBV6-1 to TRBJ1-3, with TRBD1 as a possible D gene (6 bases). CDR1 MNHNS and CDR2 SASEGT come from the germline V gene. This CDR3 is built from 15 residues. Trimming shortened V by 7 bases and J by 5 bases, and 18 bases separated the two germline ends.